This passage covers 28 T cell receptor beta chains from one sample sequenced in a study of T cell repertoires in cytomegalovirus infection. Each CDR3 protein is one row after TCRdb ran MiXCR on the reads. Among about 310,000 distinct CDR3 sequences, 15% to 20% were seen once, and the ten largest hold about 12%. The sequenced sample consisted of PBMCs. These receptors all stem from a human donor in good health (CMV status not recorded). Some clones in this sample may be carry-over from other donors' samples.

This clonotype was seen a few times. The rearrangement links TRBV6-5 to TRBJ1-1; no definite D call. V lost 5 bases to trimming and J lost 4 bases, with 20 bases between them. CDR1 MNHEY and CDR2 SVGAGI come from the germline V gene. This CDR3 is 16 amino acids long. The CDR3 region has the DNA TGTGCCAGCAGTACGCGTAGGAGGAGCGCGACCACTGAAGCTTTCTTT. This translates into CASSTRRRSATTEAFF.

The chain uses TRBV28 and TRBJ2-3; a weak D match, TRBD1 (6 bases). V lost 2 bases and J 4 bases, leaving 16 bases between the germline ends. The CDR3 totals 16 residues. CDR1 is MDHEN and CDR2 is SYDVKM in the germline V gene. DNA of the CDR3: TGTGCCAGCAGTTTACGTCCAGGGGAGTTCGCAGATACGCAGTATTTT. This sequence encodes CASSLRPGEFADTQYF.

This clonotype was seen only a few times. The V gene is TRBV19, the J gene TRBJ2-6, with D possibly matching TRBD2 (5 bases). Trimming pared 5 bases from V and 1 base from J, leaving 15 bases between. This CDR3 contains 17 residues. CDR1 is LNHDA and CDR2 is SQIVND in the germline V gene (reference sequence). The CDR3 nucleotides are TGTGCCAGTAGTCCCCGAACCACGGGGTCTGGGGCCAACGTCCTGACTTTC. Translated, it gives CASSPRTTGSGANVLTF.

This clonotype was observed a few times. V is TRBV5-1 and J is TRBJ1-1, with D unclear. The CDR3 consists of 16 residues. Trimming shortened V by 1 base and J by 1 base, and 14 bases separated the two germline ends. The germline V gene has CDR1 SGHRS and CDR2 YFSETQ. Written as DNA, the CDR3 is TGCGCCAGCAGCTTGATTCCCGACTTACCGAACACTGAAGCTTTCTTT. Its translation is CASSLIPDLPNTEAFF.

This clonotype was picked up many times. This sequence joins TRBV6-1 and TRBJ2-4, with D uncertain. This CDR3 is built from 13 residues. V lost 9 bases and J lost 0, with 9 bases in between. Germline V gives CDR1 MNHNS, CDR2 SASEGT. The CDR3 DNA reads TGTGCCAGTGGGGAAACAGCCAAAAACATTCAGTACTTC. Translation: CASGETAKNIQYF.

Ten or more counts support this clonotype. The chain carries TRBV11-1 and TRBJ2-7, with TRBD1 identical over 8 bases. Trimming cost V 5 bases and J 0 bases; bases outside gene matches: 6. This CDR3 region has 15 residues. CDR1 is SGHAT and CDR2 is FQDESV in the germline V gene (reference sequence). CDR3 in DNA: TGTGCCAGCAGCACCGGACAGGGATTCTCCTACGAGCAGTACTTC. This encodes CASSTGQGFSYEQYF. The variable domain in full, completed from reference TRBV11-1 and TRBJ2-7, reads EAEVAQSPRYKITEKSQAVAFWCDPISGHATLYWYRQILGQGPELLVQFQDESVVDDSQLPKDRFSAERLKGVDSTLKIQPAELGDSAMYLCASSTGQGFSYEQYFGPGTRLTVT.

Written as DNA, the CDR3 is TGTGCCAGCAGTGAGCCCCGGGACAGGGGACAGTCAATGAACACTGAAGCTTTCTTT. This sequence encodes CASSEPRDRGQSMNTEAFF. The chain couples TRBV2 to TRBJ1-1, with 10 bases that match TRBD1. Germline loops: CDR1 SNHLY, CDR2 FYNNEI. This CDR3 spans 19 amino acids. With 3 bases clipped from V and 0 bases from J, the junction kept 13 bases outside the gene matches.

This clonotype was counted many times. The chain joins TRBV6-1 to TRBJ2-2; D tentatively reads TRBD1 or TRBD2 (6 bases each). V lost 7 bases to trimming and J lost 4 bases, with 13 bases between them. This CDR3 spans 14 amino acids. Per the germline V gene, CDR1 is MNHNS and CDR2 is SASEGT. CDR3 nucleotide sequence: TGTGCCAGCAATCCGACGGGGGCCACCGGGGAGCTGTTTTTT. Its translation: CASNPTGATGELFF.

This clonotype was picked up many times. This sequence joins TRBV19 and TRBJ1-5; 9 bases match TRBD1. Looked up from germline, CDR1 is LNHDA and CDR2 is SQIVND (reference sequence). This CDR3 has 16 residues. J was trimmed by 5 bases and V by 7 bases; bases with no gene match: 12. CDR3 coding DNA: TGTGCCAGTAACGATCAGGGACAGGGCCATGATCAGCCCCAGCATTTT. This codes for CASNDQGQGHDQPQHF.

The chain carries TRBV9 and TRBJ2-1, with 8 bases lining up with TRBD2. Germline CDR1 and CDR2: SGDLS and YYNGEE. V shed 2 bases, J shed 10 bases, and the junction held 14 bases outside the gene matches. The CDR3 totals 16 residues. CDR3 nucleotide sequence: TGTGCCAGCAGCGTCGGCGGGGGGCTACTACAATACGAGCAGTTCTTC. Translation gives CASSVGGGLLQYEQFF.

V gene TRBV7-2 combines with J gene TRBJ1-5; 7 positions agree with TRBD1. V lost 5 bases to trimming and J lost 3 bases; unmatched junction nucleotides: 13. Germline V gene sequence: CDR1 SGHTA, CDR2 FQGNSA. This CDR3 has 17 residues. CDR3 coding DNA: TGTGCCAGCAGCCGTAACCCACCGGGACAGCTCAATCAGCCCCAGCATTTT. Residues: CASSRNPPGQLNQPQHF.

This clonotype was seen ten or more times. The genes are TRBV6-5 and TRBJ2-5; D may correspond to TRBD1 or TRBD2 (5 bases each). V was pared by 0 bases and J by 0 bases, with 11 bases between. Germline lookup yields CDR1 MNHEY and CDR2 SVGAGI. The CDR3 is 16 amino acids. The CDR3 coding sequence is TGTGCCAGCAGTTACTCGTATGGGGGTGACCAAGAGACCCAGTACTTC. Encoded protein: CASSYSYGGDQETQYF.

CDR3 loop: CASSVDPNSGWGETQYF. For the CDR3, the DNA is TGTGCCAGCAGCGTAGATCCCAACTCCGGATGGGGAGAGACCCAGTACTTC. The genes are TRBV9 and TRBJ2-5; no definite D call. Trimming removed 0 bases at V and 4 bases at J, with 19 bases between. The CDR3 length is 17 residues. Germline CDR1 reads SGDLS; CDR2 reads YYNGEE. Supplemented by reference TRBV9 and TRBJ2-5, the full variable domain reads DSGVTQTPKHLITATGQRVTLRCSPRSGDLSVYWYQQSLDQGLQFLIQYYNGEERAKGNILERFSAQQFPDLHSELNLSSLELGDSALYFCASSVDPNSGWGETQYFGPGTRLLVL.

This clonotype has a count of ten or more. The chain joins TRBV7-3 to TRBJ2-5, with 7 bases identical to TRBD1. The germline V gene has CDR1 SGHTA and CDR2 FQGTGA. This CDR3 is built from 13 residues. V was pared by 5 bases and J by 7 bases, with 7 bases of the junction left unmatched. The chain's CDR3 is CASSLDREGTQYF. Written as DNA, the CDR3 is TGTGCCAGCAGCCTCGACAGGGAAGGGACCCAGTACTTC.

In DNA form, the CDR3 reads TGTGCCAGCACACGGACTAGCGGGGGTTATGAGCAGTTCTTC. Translation gives CASTRTSGGYEQFF. This chain uses TRBV6-5 with TRBJ2-1, with 13 bases lining up with TRBD2. The CDR3 sequence is 14 residues long. Germline CDR1 reads MNHEY; CDR2 reads SVGAGI. With 7 bases clipped from V and 8 bases from J, the junction kept 5 bases outside the gene matches.

CDR3: CASSPREGRSGEQYF. Here the CDR3 DNA reads TGTGCCAGCAGCCCCCGGGAGGGGAGGTCTGGCGAGCAGTACTTC. The rearrangement uses TRBV5-4 and TRBJ2-7; 8 bases align to TRBD2. V was clipped by 4 bases and J by 6 bases; unmatched bases: 12. Germline values: CDR1 SGHNT, CDR2 YYREEE (reference sequence). The CDR3 loop spans 15 amino acids. Supplemented by reference TRBV5-4 and TRBJ2-7, the full variable domain reads ETGVTQSPTHLIKTRGQQVTLRCSSQSGHNTVSWYQQALGQGPQFIFQYYREEENGRGNFPPRFSGLQFPNYSSELNVNALELDDSALYLCASSPREGRSGEQYFGPGTRLTVT.

This sequence joins TRBV18 and TRBJ2-7, with D possibly called TRBD1 or TRBD2 (5 bases each). Germline loops: CDR1 KGHSH, CDR2 LQKENI. Trimming took off 6 bases at V and 4 bases at J, with 16 bases between the two ends. CDR3 length: 14 residues. The CDR3 nucleotides read TGTGCCAGCTCCCCGACTACCGACAGATACGAGCAGTACTTC. It yields the protein CASSPTTDRYEQYF. The variable domain in full, with the rest retrieved from reference TRBV18 and TRBJ2-7, is NAGVMQNPRHLVRRRGQEARLRCSPMKGHSHVYWYRQLPEEGLKFMVYLQKENIIDESGMPKERFSAEFPKEGPSILRIQQVVRGDSAAYFCASSPTTDRYEQYFGPGTRLTVT.

This clonotype was seen many times. The J gene is TRBJ2-1, the V gene TRBV7-8, with D uncertain. The V end was cut by 4 bases, the J end by 4 bases, with 14 bases between. The CDR3 totals 15 residues. From germline, CDR1 is SGHVS and CDR2 FQNEAQ. The CDR3 bases are TGTGCCAGCAGCTCCCGGGCCACGACTTACAATGAGCAGTTCTTC. It encodes CASSSRATTYNEQFF.

The gene calls are TRBV7-9 and TRBJ2-1, with D maybe TRBD2 (5 bases). Germline CDR1 and CDR2: SEHNR and FQNEAQ (reference sequence). This CDR3 has 15 amino acids. V dropped 5 bases and J dropped 5 bases, with 16 bases sitting between them. The CDR3 loop reads CASSPGKRRDNEQFF. CDR3 nucleotides: TGTGCCAGCAGCCCCGGCAAGCGGAGAGACAATGAGCAGTTCTTC.

This sequence joins TRBV10-2 and TRBJ2-3, with D tentatively TRBD2 (5 bases). This CDR3 spans 13 amino acids. Trimming removed 11 bases at V and 0 bases at J, with 12 bases between. CDR1 is WSHSY and CDR2 is SAAADI in the germline V gene. The CDR3, as DNA: TGCGCCGTTACTAGAGAGAGCACAGATACGCAGTATTTT. Protein: CAVTRESTDTQYF.

This clonotype has just a few counts. The V gene is TRBV20-1, the J gene TRBJ2-3, with 7 positions matching TRBD2. The V gene's germline CDR1 is DFQATT and CDR2 SNEGSKA (reference sequence). Germline trimming cut 1 base from V and 2 bases from J; bases unmatched to any gene: 3. The CDR3 consists of 14 residues. CDR3 nucleotide sequence: TGCAGTGCTAGAGGGCGGGGGTTCACAGATACGCAGTATTTT. Its translation: CSARGRGFTDTQYF.

This clonotype was seen ten or more times. The V call is TRBV6-1, the J call TRBJ1-4; TRBD1 might be the D (5 bases). The CDR3 is 15 amino acids. Germline V gives CDR1 MNHNS, CDR2 SASEGT. V gave up 5 bases and J gave up 10 bases, with 20 bases separating them. The CDR3: CASSYRDLRVGKLFF. The CDR3 DNA is TGTGCCAGCAGTTACCGGGACTTGCGGGTGGGAAAACTGTTTTTT.

V and J are TRBV7-2 and TRBJ1-1; possible D gene TRBD1, 6 bases. Looked up from germline, CDR1 is SGHTA and CDR2 is FQGNSA. V lost 2 bases and J lost 3, with 16 bases in between. The CDR3 extends over 16 amino acids. The CDR3 region is CASSLMGGSRDTEAFF. The CDR3, as DNA: TGTGCCAGCAGCTTAATGGGGGGCTCTCGGGACACTGAAGCTTTCTTT.

This clonotype was counted many times. This chain connects TRBV7-2 to TRBJ2-7; 7 bases are a match to TRBD2. This CDR3 region has 13 residues. The J segment lost 3 bases and the V segment lost 3 bases, leaving 2 bases of the junction unmatched. The germline CDR1 and CDR2 sequences are SGHTA and FQGNSA. The CDR3 protein is CASSFLAVYEQYF. The CDR3, as DNA: TGTGCCAGCAGCTTTCTAGCGGTCTACGAGCAGTACTTC.

This chain uses TRBV6-6 with TRBJ2-1, with 7 nucleotides matching TRBD1. V lost 10 bases to trimming and J lost 4 bases; unmatched junction nucleotides: 7. This CDR3 has 13 amino acids. Looked up from germline, CDR1 is MNHNY and CDR2 is SVGAGI (reference sequence). The CDR3 reads CATSGQTYNEQFF. As DNA, the CDR3 is TGTGCCACCTCGGGACAGACTTACAATGAGCAGTTCTTC.

This clonotype was picked up a small number of times. The V gene is TRBV5-4, the J gene TRBJ2-5; TRBD1 is a possible D gene (6 bases). This CDR3 is built from 14 residues. V was clipped by 4 bases and J by 2 bases, with 12 bases between them. Germline-derived CDR1 and CDR2 are SGHNT and YYREEE (reference sequence). CDR3 loop: CASSQTGSQETQYF. The CDR3 nucleotides are TGTGCCAGCAGCCAGACAGGTTCACAAGAGACCCAGTACTTC.

Many counts were recorded for this clonotype. This chain uses TRBV7-6 with TRBJ2-6, with TRBD2 matching 8 bases. The length of the CDR3 is 19 residues. V lost 5 bases to trimming and J lost 0 bases; unmatched junction nucleotides: 12. The germline CDR1 and CDR2 sequences are SGHVS and FNYEAQ. In DNA, the CDR3 is TGTGCCAGCAGCGCTCGAACTAGCGGCGACTACTCTGGGGCCAACGTCCTGACTTTC. Protein product: CASSARTSGDYSGANVLTF.

This clonotype was observed many times. The chain has TRBV4-1 and TRBJ1-1; D ambiguous. Per the germline V gene, CDR1 is MGHRA and CDR2 is YSYEKL. The CDR3 spans 13 residues. The germline V and J ends were trimmed by 1 base and 7 bases, with 10 bases remaining between them. The CDR3 sequence: CASSQASPLEAFF. CDR3 in DNA: TGCGCCAGCAGCCAAGCAAGCCCGCTTGAAGCTTTCTTT.